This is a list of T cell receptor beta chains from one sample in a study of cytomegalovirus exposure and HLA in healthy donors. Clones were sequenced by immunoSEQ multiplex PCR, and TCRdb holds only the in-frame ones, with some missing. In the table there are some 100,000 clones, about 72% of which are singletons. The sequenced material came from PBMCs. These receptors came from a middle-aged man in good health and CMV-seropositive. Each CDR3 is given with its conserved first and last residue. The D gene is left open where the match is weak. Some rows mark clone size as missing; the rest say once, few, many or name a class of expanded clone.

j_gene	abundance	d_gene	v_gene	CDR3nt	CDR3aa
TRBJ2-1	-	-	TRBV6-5	TGTGCCAGCAGTTACTCGGAGGCCAATGAGCAGTTCTTC	CASSYSEANEQFF
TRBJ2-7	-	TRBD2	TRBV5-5	TGTGCCAGCAGTCTCCAGCGGGGGCTGACCTACGAGCAGTACTTC	CASSLQRGLTYEQYF
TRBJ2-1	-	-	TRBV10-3	TGTGCCACCCAGGGCGGGATCCATGAGCAGTTCTTC	CATQGGIHEQFF
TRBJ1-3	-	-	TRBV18	TGTGCCAGCTCCAGGGAATATAATGTGAACACCATATATTTT	CASSREYNVNTIYF
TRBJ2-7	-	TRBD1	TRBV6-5	TGTGCCAGCAGTTACCGGGACAGGTCCCACGAGCAGTACTTC	CASSYRDRSHEQYF
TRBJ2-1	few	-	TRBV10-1	TGCGCGGTCCGGGAACCCCTCACGGGTGAGCAGTTCTTC	CAVREPLTGEQFF
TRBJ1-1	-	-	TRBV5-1	TGCGCCAGCAGGAAAAACCCAGGGGTAATGCAGTACCTCGAAGCTTTCTTT	CASRKNPGVMQYLEAFF
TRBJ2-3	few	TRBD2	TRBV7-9	TGTGCCAGCAGCTTGGGACTAGCGGGGATTACTAGCACAGATACGCAGTATTTT	CASSLGLAGITSTDTQYF
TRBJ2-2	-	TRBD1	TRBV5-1	TGCGCCAGCAGCTTGACAGGGGGTAACACCGGGGAGCTGTTTTTT	CASSLTGGNTGELFF
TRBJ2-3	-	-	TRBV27	TGTGCCAGCAGTTTATTAACATTAACAGATACGCGGTATTTT	CASSLLTLTDTRYF
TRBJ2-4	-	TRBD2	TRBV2	TGTGCCAGCAGCCCCCCGGGAGGTTTAGCCAAAAACATTCAGTACTTC	CASSPPGGLAKNIQYF
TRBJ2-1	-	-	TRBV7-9	TGTGCCAGCAGCTTAACTGGCAATGAGCAGTTCTTC	CASSLTGNEQFF
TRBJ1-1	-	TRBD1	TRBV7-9	TGTGCCAGCAGCCCCGGACAGGGAGGCTTCCCTGAAGCTTTCTTT	CASSPGQGGFPEAFF
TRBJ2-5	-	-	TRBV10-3	TGTGCCATCAGTGAAGGAGGGACAGCACAAGAGACCCAGTACTTC	CAISEGGTAQETQYF
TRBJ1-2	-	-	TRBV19	TGTGCCAGTAGCCCCACAGGAAGCTATGGCTACACCTTC	CASSPTGSYGYTF
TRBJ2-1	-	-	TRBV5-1	TGCGCCAGCAGCACGGGCGGCGGGAACAATGAGCAGTTCTTC	CASSTGGGNNEQFF
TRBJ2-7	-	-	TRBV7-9	TGTGCCAGCAGCTTAATCCAGTCCTACGAGCAGTACTTC	CASSLIQSYEQYF
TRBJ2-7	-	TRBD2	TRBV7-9	TGTGCCAGCAGCTTAGTGACTAGCGGGGGGGCCCGTGAGCAGTACTTC	CASSLVTSGGAREQYF
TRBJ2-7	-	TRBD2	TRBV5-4	TGTGCCAGCAGCCCGGGGGGGGAGCAGTACTTC	CASSPGGEQYF
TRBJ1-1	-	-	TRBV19	TGTGCCAGTAGTATCCTCCACAGACGGGGTACCACTGAAGCTTTCTTT	CASSILHRRGTTEAFF
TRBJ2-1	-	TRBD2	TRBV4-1	TGCGCCAGCAGCCAAGTTGGTAGCGGGGGGGCCCGTGAGCAGTTCTTC	CASSQVGSGGAREQFF
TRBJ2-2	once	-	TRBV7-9	TGTGCCAGCAGCCCAACAAGCACCGGGGAGCTGTTTTTT	CASSPTSTGELFF
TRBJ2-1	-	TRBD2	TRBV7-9	TGTGCCAGCAGCCCCGGGACTAGAAGCGCCCAGGGGATTGTGCATGAGCAGTTCTTC	CASSPGTRSAQGIVHEQFF
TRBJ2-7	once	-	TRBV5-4	TGTGCCAGCAGCTTGGCGATGAAAACTAGCTACGAGCAGTACTTC	CASSLAMKTSYEQYF
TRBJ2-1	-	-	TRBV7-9	TGTGCCAGCAGTACCGGGCAGGGGTACAATGAGCAGTTCTTC	CASSTGQGYNEQFF
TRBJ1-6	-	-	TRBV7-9	TGTGCCAGCAGCTCAAGTGGGGGAGGTTTCCTCCACTTT	CASSSSGGGFLHF
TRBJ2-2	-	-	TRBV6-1	TGTGCCAGCAGTGAACTAGTTGGGGGGGAGCTGTTTTTT	CASSELVGGELFF
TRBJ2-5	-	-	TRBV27	TGTGCCAGCAGTTTCAGAGAGACCCAGTACTTC	CASSFRETQYF
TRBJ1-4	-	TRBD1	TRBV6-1	TGTGCCAGCAGTGTCAACAGGGGCGCAAAACTGTTTTTT	CASSVNRGAKLFF
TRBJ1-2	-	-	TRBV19	TGTGCCAGTTCAGACCCAGGGAGGGGCGGCTACACCTTC	CASSDPGRGGYTF
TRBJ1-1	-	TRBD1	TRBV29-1	TGCAGCGTTTCACCGACAGGGCTCTATGAAGCTTTCTTT	CSVSPTGLYEAFF
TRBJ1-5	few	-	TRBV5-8	TGTGCCAGCAGCTTGGCAGGGTACAATCAGCCCCAGCATTTT	CASSLAGYNQPQHF
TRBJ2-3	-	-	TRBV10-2	TGCGCCAGCAGTGAGCCGCTACCCTTCTCGAGCACAGATACGCAGTATTTT	CASSEPLPFSSTDTQYF
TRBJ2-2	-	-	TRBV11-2	TGTGCCAGCAGCCCTCGGGAGCTGCTTTTT	CASSPRELLF
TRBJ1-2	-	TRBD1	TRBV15	TGTGCCACCAGCAGGGAAGGGACAGCCCTCTATGGCTACACCTTC	CATSREGTALYGYTF
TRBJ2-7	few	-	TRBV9	TGTGCCAGCAGCGTAGACGGCTACGAGCAGTACTTC	CASSVDGYEQYF
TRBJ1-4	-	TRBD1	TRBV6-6	TGTGCCAGCATTCGACAGGGGTGGACTAATGAAAAACTGTTTTTT	CASIRQGWTNEKLFF
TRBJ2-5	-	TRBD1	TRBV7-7	TGTGCCAGCAGCTTAAGGGACAGGGACGAGACCCAGTACTTC	CASSLRDRDETQYF
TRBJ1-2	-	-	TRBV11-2	TGTGCCAGCAGCTTAGATTTCGGGTCAGGGTATGGCTACACCTTC	CASSLDFGSGYGYTF
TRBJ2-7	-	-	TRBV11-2	TGTGCCAGCAGCCTCGAGTACTACGAGCAGTACTTC	CASSLEYYEQYF
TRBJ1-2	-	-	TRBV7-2	TGTGCCAGCAGCTATGGGCCTCGTGGCTACACCTTC	CASSYGPRGYTF
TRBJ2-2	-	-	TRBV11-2	TGTGCCAGCAGCGTATCGGACCCCCTAGGGGATACCGGGGAGCTGTTTTTT	CASSVSDPLGDTGELFF
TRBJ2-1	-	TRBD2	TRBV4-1	TGCGCCAGCAGCGCAGCGGGAGCCTACAATGAGCAGTTCTTC	CASSAAGAYNEQFF
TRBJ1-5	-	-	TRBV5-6	TGTGCCAGCAGCCAAGGGGCCGGTCCGGCCCAGCATTTT	CASSQGAGPAQHF
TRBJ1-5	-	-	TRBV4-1	TGCGCCAGCAGCCCATTGGCCTCGCCGAGCAATCAGCCCCAGCATTTT	CASSPLASPSNQPQHF
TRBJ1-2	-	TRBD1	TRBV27	TGTGCCAGCAGTCCCTTGGGACAGAACTATGGCTACACCTTC	CASSPLGQNYGYTF
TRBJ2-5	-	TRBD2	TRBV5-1	TGCGCCAGCAGCTCGGCTAGCGGGAGGGCCGGGGAGACCCAGTACTTC	CASSSASGRAGETQYF